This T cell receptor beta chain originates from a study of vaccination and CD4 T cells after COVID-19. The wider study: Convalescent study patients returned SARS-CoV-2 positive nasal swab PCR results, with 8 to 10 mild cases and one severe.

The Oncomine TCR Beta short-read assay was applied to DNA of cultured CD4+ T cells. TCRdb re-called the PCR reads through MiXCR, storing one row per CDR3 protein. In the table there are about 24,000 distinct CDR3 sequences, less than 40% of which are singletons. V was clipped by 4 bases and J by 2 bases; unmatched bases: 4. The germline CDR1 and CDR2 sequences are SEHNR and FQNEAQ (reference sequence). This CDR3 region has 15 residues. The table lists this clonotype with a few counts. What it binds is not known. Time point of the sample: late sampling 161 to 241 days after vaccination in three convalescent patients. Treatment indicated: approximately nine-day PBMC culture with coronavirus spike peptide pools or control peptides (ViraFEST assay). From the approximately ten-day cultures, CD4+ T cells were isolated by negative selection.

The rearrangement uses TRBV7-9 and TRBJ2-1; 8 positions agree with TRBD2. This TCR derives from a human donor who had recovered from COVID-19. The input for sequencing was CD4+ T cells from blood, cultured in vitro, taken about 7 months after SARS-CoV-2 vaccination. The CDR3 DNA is TGTGCCAGCAGCTCTCGGGGGGGTACCTACAATGAGCAGTTCTTC. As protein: CASSSRGGTYNEQFF.